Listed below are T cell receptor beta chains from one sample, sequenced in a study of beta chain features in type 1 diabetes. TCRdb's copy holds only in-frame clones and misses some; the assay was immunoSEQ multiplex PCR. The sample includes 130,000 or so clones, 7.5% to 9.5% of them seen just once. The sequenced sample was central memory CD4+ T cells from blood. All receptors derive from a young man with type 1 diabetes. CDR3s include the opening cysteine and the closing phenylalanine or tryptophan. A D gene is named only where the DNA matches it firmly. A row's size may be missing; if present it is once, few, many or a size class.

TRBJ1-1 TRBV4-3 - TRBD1 CASSLAGTGTEAFF TGCGCCAGCAGCCTCGCCGGGACAGGTACTGAAGCTTTCTTT
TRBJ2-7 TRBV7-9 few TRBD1 CASSPTGDRGSEQYF TGTGCCAGCAGCCCCACAGGCGACAGGGGGTCGGAGCAGTACTTC
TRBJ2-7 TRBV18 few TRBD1 CASSPGQGTYEQYF TGTGCCAGCTCTCCGGGACAGGGAACCTACGAGCAGTACTTC
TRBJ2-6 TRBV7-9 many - CASTYREANVLTF TGTGCCAGCACTTACAGGGAGGCCAACGTCCTGACTTTC
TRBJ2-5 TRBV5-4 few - CASSLRGSETQYF TGTGCCAGCAGCTTGAGGGGGAGTGAGACCCAGTACTTC
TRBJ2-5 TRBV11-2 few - CASSSQFQETQYF TGTGCCAGCAGTTCACAGTTCCAAGAGACCCAGTACTTC
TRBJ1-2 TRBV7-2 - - CASSLDMRDYGYTF TGTGCCAGCAGCTTAGATATGCGGGACTATGGCTACACCTTC
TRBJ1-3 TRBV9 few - CASSGGRGGVPGNTIYF TGTGCCAGCAGCGGGGGGCGGGGAGGGGTCCCTGGAAACACCATATATTTT
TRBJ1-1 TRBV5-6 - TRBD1 CASSPGTENTEAFF TGTGCCAGCAGCCCAGGGACAGAGAACACTGAAGCTTTCTTT
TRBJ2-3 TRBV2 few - CASSEYREHYTDTQYF TGTGCCAGCAGTGAATACCGGGAGCACTACACAGATACGCAGTATTTT
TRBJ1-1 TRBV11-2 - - CASTLIRGTEAFF TGTGCCAGCACCCTCATTCGAGGCACTGAAGCTTTCTTT
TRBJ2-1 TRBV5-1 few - CASSLVPGPSGNEQFF TGCGCCAGCAGCTTGGTTCCAGGGCCCAGTGGGAATGAGCAGTTCTTC
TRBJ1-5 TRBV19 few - CASSIRPWGQPQHF TGTGCCAGTAGTATCCGACCATGGGGACAACCCCAGCATTTT
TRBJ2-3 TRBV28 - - CASSLSPNTDTQYF TGTGCCAGCAGTTTGTCCCCCAACACAGATACGCAGTATTTT
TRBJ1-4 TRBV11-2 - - CASSSTSMGYSRLFF TGTGCCAGCAGCTCTACTAGCATGGGGTATAGTAGGCTGTTTTTT
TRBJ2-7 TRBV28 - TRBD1 CASRRPGQGLGEQYF TGTGCCAGCAGACGTCCGGGACAGGGCCTTGGCGAGCAGTACTTC
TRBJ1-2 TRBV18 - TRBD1 CASSPPDRGDGYTF TGTGCCAGCTCACCACCAGACAGGGGAGATGGCTACACCTTC
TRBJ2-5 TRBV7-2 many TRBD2 CASSLVGGGETQYF TGTGCCAGCAGCTTAGTCGGGGGGGGAGAGACCCAGTACTTC
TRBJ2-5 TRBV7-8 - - CASSLDYRSIKNF TGTGCCAGCAGCTTAGATTACAGAAGTATCAAGAACTTC
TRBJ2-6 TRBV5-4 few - CASSLGQERSANVLTF TGTGCCAGCAGCTTGGGACAGGAGAGGTCGGCCAACGTCCTGACTTTC
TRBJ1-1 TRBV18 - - CASSPPSRGNTEAFF TGTGCCAGCTCACCACCCTCCCGGGGAAACACTGAAGCTTTCTTT
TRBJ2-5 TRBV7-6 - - CASSLLQETQYF TGTGCCAGCAGCTTGTTACAAGAGACCCAGTACTTC
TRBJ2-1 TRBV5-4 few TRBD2 CASSATSGVHNEQFF TGTGCCAGCAGCGCCACTAGCGGGGTCCACAATGAGCAGTTCTTC
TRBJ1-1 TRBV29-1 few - CSVARQNTEAFF TGCAGCGTCGCCAGACAGAACACTGAAGCTTTCTTT
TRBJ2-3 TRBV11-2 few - CASSQDRDTQYF TGTGCCAGCAGCCAAGATCGGGATACGCAGTATTTT
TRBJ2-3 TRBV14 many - CASSQRTVPDTQYF TGTGCCAGCAGCCAGCGGACAGTCCCAGATACGCAGTATTTT
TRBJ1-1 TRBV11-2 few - CASSLGGGWDTEAFF TGTGCCAGCAGCTTAGGTGGGGGCTGGGACACTGAAGCTTTCTTT
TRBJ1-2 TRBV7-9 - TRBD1 CASSVGQGYGYTF TGTGCCAGCAGCGTCGGACAGGGCTATGGCTACACCTTC
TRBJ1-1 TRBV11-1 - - CASSADTEAFF TGTGCCAGCAGCGCGGACACTGAAGCTTTCTTT
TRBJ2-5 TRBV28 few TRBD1 CASSASGQGGWTQYF TGTGCCAGCAGTGCCTCCGGACAGGGAGGTTGGACCCAGTACTTC
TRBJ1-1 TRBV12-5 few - CASGLWVGDGVTEAFF TGTGCTAGTGGTTTGTGGGTAGGGGATGGGGTCACTGAAGCTTTCTTT
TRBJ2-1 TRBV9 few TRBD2 CASSDSGGGNEQFF TGTGCCAGCAGCGATAGCGGGGGCGGAAATGAGCAGTTCTTC
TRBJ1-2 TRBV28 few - CASSPLGIASYTF TGTGCCAGCAGTCCCCTCGGGATCGCCAGCTACACCTTC
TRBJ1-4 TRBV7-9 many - CASSLERGGEKLFF TGTGCCAGCAGCTTGGAAAGGGGTGGAGAAAAACTGTTTTTT
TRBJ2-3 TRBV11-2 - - CASSPGLSTDTQYF TGTGCCAGCAGCCCGGGACTCAGCACAGATACGCAGTATTTT
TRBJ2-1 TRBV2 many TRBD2 CASSGDYHNEQFF TGTGCCAGCTCGGGGGACTACCACAATGAGCAGTTCTTC
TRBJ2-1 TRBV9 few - CASSSAPQSYNEQFF TGTGCCAGCTCTAGCGCCCCTCAGTCCTACAATGAGCAGTTCTTC
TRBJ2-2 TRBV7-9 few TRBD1 CASNPPGTGVDTGELFF TGTGCCAGCAACCCGCCAGGGACAGGGGTGGACACCGGGGAGCTGTTTTTT
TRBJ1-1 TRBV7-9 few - CASSYPGAEAFF TGTGCCAGCAGCTACCCGGGGGCTGAAGCTTTCTTT
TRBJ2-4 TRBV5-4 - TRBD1 CASSLPGQGRNIQYF TGTGCCAGCAGCTTACCGGGACAGGGGCGGAACATTCAGTACTTC
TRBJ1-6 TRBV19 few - CASSIVGSGGLSPLHF TGTGCCAGTAGTATAGTAGGCAGTGGAGGACTTTCACCCCTCCACTTT
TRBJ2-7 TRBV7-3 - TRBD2 CASSLRGGGTVNEQYF TGTGCCAGCAGCCTAAGGGGCGGGGGGACCGTTAACGAGCAGTACTTC
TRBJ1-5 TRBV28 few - CASSLEGRGDQPQHF TGTGCCAGCAGTTTGGAAGGCAGGGGTGATCAGCCCCAGCATTTT
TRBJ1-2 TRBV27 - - CASSLTPVSGYTF TGTGCCAGCAGTTTAACCCCAGTATCTGGCTACACCTTC
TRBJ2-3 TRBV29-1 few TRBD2 CSVSGGRTDTQYF TGCAGCGTCTCGGGGGGGCGCACAGATACGCAGTATTTT
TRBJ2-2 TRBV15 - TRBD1 CATSRDDRGRTGELFF TGTGCCACCAGCAGAGATGACAGGGGGCGAACCGGGGAGCTGTTTTTT
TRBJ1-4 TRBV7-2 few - CASSRPQGTLFF TGTGCCAGCAGTCGACCACAGGGTACACTGTTTTTT
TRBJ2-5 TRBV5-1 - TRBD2 CASQFGTSQETQYF TGCGCCAGCCAATTCGGGACTAGCCAAGAGACCCAGTACTTC
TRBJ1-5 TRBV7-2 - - CASSSIQDQPQHF TGTGCCAGCAGCTCGATCCAGGATCAGCCCCAGCATTTT
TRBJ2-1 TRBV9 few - CASSVEYDNEQFF TGTGCCAGCAGCGTAGAATATGACAATGAGCAGTTCTTC
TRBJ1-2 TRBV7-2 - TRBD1 CASSLGGGQGYTF TGTGCCAGCAGCCTCGGTGGAGGACAGGGGTACACCTTC
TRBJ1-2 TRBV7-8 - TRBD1 CASSLQGAQVYGYTF TGTGCCAGCAGCTTACAGGGGGCTCAAGTCTATGGCTACACCTTC
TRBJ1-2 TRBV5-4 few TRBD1 CASSWFQGDGYTF TGTGCCAGCAGCTGGTTTCAGGGGGACGGCTACACCTTC